This T cell receptor (beta chain) was documented in a study of STAT5B mutations in CD4+ large granular lymphocyte leukemia. The study's findings and limits: TRBV06-family usage was enriched in top patient clones (8/27) versus controls (2/35). Higher CD4+ than CD8+ T-LGLL clonality might reflect small sample size.

This was a survey-level run. Sequencing was performed with immunoSEQ multiplex PCR; in TCRdb, only in-frame clones are kept and a portion is missing. The data contain about 33,000 clones, around 74% of them singletons. This clone was seen a single time. The antigen is unknown. Buffy coats from healthy blood donors served as controls. From germline, CDR1 is MNHNY and CDR2 SVGAGI (reference sequence). This CDR3 comprises 15 residues. The V segment lost 6 bases and the J segment 4 bases; nucleotides outside the gene matches: 5. The chain combines TRBV6-6 with TRBJ2-2; 10 bases are shared with TRBD1. This TCR was recovered from a human donor in good health. Sequenced: CD4+ T cells from blood buffy coats. In DNA form, the CDR3 reads TGTGCCAGCAGCCGACAGGGGGCCGGCACCGGGGAGCTGTTTTTT. This gives the protein CASSRQGAGTGELFF.